This T cell receptor (beta chain) was obtained from a study of CD8+ T cells in alopecia areata. Concerning this clone: Its cognate antigen is unknown.

The treatment is: oral pan-JAK inhibitor, 5-10 mg twice daily. Findings and caveats of the study: Under tofacitinib, fewer expanded CD8+ clones appeared among the top 100 scalp clones. There was only one nonresponder, so it was unclear how baseline CD8+ expansion relates to response. Sharing of TCRs across patients appeared less clear than in mice, possibly for HLA-related reasons.

Extraction and reverse transcription of RNA yielded cDNA as the sequencing template. Clones were read by immunoSEQ multiplex PCR, and TCRdb kept only the in-frame ones, dropping some. This table has approximately 190,000 clones, roughly 50% appearing once. From germline, CDR1 is SQVTM and CDR2 ANQGSEA. The V end was cut by 4 bases, the J end by 5 bases, with 11 bases between. CDR3 length: 12 amino acids. The chain combines TRBV29-1 with TRBJ2-5, with D possibly being TRBD2 (5 bases). The sequencing used CD4+ T cells sorted from blood, collected at week 24, from a patient treated with tofacitinib. This receptor was obtained from a human donor with alopecia areata. Here the CDR3 reads CSVGRSAETQYF. The DNA of the CDR3 is TGCAGCGTTGGGAGGAGCGCGGAGACCCAGTACTTC.